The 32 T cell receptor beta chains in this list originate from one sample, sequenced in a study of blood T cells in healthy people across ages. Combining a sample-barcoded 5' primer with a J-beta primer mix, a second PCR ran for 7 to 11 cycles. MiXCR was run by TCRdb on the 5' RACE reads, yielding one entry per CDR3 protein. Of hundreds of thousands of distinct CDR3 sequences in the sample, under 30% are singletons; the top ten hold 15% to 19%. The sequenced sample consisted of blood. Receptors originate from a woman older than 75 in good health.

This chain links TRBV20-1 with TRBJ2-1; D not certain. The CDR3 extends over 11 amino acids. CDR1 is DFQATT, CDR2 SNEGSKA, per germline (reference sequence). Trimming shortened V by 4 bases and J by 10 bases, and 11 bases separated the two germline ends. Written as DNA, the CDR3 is TGCAGTGCTACTAAGAAAAAGGAGCAGTTCTTC. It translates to CSATKKKEQFF.

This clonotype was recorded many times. The CDR3 DNA follows: TGCAGTGCTAGAGTAGTAATAGCGGGGAGTCTAAGCGAGCAGTACTTC. This codes for CSARVVIAGSLSEQYF. The genes are TRBV20-1 and TRBJ2-7, with 8 bases aligning to TRBD2. Germline V gene sequence: CDR1 DFQATT, CDR2 SNEGSKA (reference sequence). The CDR3 spans 16 residues. V was clipped by 1 base and J by 6 bases; unmatched bases: 14.

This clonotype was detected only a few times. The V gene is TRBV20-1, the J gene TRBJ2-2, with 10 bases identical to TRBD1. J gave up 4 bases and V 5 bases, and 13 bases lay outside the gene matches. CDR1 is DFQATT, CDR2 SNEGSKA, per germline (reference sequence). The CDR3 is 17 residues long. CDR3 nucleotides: TGCAGTGCTTTCAACCTAGAGACAGGGGGCCTCACCGGGGAGCTGTTTTTT. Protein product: CSAFNLETGGLTGELFF.

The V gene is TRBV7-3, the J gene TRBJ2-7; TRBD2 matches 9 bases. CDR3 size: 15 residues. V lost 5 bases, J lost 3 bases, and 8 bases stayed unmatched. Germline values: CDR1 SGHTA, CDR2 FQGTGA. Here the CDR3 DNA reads TGTGCCAGCAGCCCGGCCGGGACTAGCATCTACGAGCAGTACTTC. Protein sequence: CASSPAGTSIYEQYF.

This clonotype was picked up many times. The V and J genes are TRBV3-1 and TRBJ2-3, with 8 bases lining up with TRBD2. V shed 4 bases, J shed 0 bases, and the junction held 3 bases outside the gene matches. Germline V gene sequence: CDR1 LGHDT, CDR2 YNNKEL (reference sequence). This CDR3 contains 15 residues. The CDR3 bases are TGTGCCAGCAGCCCGGGAGGGCGGAGCACAGATACGCAGTATTTT. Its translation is CASSPGGRSTDTQYF.

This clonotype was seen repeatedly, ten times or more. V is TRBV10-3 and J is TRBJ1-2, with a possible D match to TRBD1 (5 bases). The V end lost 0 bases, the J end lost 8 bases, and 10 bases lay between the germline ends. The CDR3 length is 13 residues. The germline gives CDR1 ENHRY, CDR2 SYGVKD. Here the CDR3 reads CAISESDKRGYTF. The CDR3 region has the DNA TGTGCCATCAGTGAGTCGGACAAGAGGGGCTACACCTTC.

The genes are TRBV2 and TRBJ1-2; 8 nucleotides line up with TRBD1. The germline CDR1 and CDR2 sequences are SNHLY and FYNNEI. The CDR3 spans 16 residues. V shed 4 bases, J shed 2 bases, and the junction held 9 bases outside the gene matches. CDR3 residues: CASSVARTGKNYGYTF. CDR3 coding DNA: TGTGCCAGCAGTGTGGCTAGGACAGGGAAGAACTATGGCTACACCTTC.

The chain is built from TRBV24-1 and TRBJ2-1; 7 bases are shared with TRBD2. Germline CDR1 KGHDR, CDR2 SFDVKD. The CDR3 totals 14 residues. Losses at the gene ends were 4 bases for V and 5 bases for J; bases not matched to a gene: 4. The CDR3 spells CATSDSGTNNEQFF. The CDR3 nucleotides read TGTGCCACCAGTGACTCCGGGACTAACAATGAGCAGTTCTTC.

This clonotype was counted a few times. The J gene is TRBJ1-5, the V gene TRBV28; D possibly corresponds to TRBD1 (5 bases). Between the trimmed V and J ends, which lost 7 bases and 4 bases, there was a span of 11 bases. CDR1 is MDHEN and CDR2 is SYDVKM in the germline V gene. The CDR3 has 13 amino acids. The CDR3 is CASIRQGNQPQHF. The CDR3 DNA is TGTGCCAGCATCAGGCAGGGAAATCAGCCCCAGCATTTT.

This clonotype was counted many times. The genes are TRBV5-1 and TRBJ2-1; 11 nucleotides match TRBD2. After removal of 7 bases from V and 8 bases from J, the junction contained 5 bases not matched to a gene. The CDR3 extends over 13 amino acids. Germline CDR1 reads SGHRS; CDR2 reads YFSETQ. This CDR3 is CASVVAGGHEQFF. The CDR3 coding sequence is TGCGCCAGCGTGGTAGCGGGGGGGCATGAGCAGTTCTTC. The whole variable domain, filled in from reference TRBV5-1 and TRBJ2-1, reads KAGVTQTPRYLIKTRGQQVTLSCSPISGHRSVSWYQQTPGQGLQFLFEYFSETQRNKGNFPGRFSGRQFSNSRSEMNVSTLELGDSALYLCASVVAGGHEQFFGPGTRLTVL.

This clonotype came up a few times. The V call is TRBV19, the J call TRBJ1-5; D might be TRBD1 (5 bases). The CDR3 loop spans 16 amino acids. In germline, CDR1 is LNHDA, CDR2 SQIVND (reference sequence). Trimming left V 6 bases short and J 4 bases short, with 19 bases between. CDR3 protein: CASRGATPRANQPQHF. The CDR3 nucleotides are TGTGCCAGTAGAGGGGCAACACCCCGGGCAAATCAGCCCCAGCATTTT.

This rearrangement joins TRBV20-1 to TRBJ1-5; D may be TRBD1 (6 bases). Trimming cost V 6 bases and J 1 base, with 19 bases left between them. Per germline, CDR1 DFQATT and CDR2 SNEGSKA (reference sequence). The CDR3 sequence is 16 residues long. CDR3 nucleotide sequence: TGCAGTGCCTCTATCGGAGAGGGGGTGAGCAATCAGCCCCAGCATTTT. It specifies CSASIGEGVSNQPQHF.

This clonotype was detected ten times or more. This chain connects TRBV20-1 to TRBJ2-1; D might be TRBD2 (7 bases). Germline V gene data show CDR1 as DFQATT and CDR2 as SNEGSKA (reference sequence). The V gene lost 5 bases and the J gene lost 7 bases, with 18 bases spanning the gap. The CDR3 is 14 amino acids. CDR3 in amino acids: CSAPPGGRSNEQFF. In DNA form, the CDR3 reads TGCAGTGCTCCCCCGGGGGGCCGAAGTAATGAGCAGTTCTTC.

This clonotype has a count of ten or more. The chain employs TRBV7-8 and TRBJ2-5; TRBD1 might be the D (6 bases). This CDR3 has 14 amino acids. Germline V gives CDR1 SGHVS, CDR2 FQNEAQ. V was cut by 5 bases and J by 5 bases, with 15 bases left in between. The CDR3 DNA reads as TGTGCCAGCAGCCAGCAGGGGATCGGGGAGACCCAGTACTTC. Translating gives CASSQQGIGETQYF.

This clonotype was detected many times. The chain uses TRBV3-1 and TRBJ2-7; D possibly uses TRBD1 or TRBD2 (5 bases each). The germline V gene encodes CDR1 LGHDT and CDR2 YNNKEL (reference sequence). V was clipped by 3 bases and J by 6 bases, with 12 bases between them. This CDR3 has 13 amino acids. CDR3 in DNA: TGTGCCAGCAGCCACCCAGGGACGGGCGAGCAGTACTTC. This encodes CASSHPGTGEQYF.

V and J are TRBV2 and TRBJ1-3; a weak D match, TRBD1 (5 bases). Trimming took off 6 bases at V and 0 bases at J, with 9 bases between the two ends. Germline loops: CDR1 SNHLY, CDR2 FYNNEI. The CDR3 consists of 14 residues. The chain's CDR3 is CASSAGSSGNTIYF. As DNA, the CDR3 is TGTGCCAGCAGCGCAGGGAGCTCTGGAAACACCATATATTTT.

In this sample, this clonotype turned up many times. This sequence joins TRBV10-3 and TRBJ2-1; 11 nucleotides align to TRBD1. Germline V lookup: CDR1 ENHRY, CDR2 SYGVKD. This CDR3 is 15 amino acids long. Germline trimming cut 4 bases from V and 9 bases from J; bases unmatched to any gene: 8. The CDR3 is CAISGGQGAISEQFF. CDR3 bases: TGTGCCATCAGTGGAGGACAGGGGGCGATTAGTGAGCAGTTCTTC.

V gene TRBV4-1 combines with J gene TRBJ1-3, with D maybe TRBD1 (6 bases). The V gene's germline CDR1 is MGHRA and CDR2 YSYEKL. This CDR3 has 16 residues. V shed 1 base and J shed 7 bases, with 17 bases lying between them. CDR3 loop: CASSQGGGNRVNTIYF. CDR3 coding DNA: TGCGCCAGCAGCCAAGGCGGAGGTAACAGGGTGAACACCATATATTTT.

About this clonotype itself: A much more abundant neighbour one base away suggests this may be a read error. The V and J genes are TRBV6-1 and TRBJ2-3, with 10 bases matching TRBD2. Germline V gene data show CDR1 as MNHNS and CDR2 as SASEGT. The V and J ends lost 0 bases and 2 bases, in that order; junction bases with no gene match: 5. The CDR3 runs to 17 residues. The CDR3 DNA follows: TGTGCCAGCAGTGAAGCGAGCGGGGGGGCTCTCACAGATACGCAGTATTTT. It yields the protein CASSEASGGALTDTQYF.

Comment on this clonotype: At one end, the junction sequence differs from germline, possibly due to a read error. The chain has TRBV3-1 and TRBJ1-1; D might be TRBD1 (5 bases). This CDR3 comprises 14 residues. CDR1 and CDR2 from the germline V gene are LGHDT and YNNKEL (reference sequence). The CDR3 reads CASSHQGGNAEAFF. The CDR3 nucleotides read TGTGCCAGCAGCCACCAGGGAGGGAACGCTGAAGCTTTCTTT. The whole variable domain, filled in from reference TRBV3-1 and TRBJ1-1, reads DTAVSQTPKYLVTQMGNDKSIKCEQNLGHDTMYWYKQDSKKFLKIMFSYNNKELIINETVPNRFSPKSPDKAHLNLHINSLELGDSAVYFCASSHQGGNAEAFFGQGTRLTVV.

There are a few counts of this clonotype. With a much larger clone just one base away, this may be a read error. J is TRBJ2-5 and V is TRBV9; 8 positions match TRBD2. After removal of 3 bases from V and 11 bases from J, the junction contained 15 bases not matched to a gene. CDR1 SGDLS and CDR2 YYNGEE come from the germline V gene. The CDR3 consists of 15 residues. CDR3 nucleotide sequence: TGTGCCAGCAGCGGAAGCGGGGGTCTGGGTAATGAGCAGTACTTC. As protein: CASSGSGGLGNEQYF.

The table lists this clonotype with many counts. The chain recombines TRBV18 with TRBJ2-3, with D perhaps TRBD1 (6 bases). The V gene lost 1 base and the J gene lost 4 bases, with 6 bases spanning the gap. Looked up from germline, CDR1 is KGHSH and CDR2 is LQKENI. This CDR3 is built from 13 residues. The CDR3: CASSPRGPDTQYF. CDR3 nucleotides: TGTGCCAGCTCACCACGGGGGCCAGATACGCAGTATTTT.

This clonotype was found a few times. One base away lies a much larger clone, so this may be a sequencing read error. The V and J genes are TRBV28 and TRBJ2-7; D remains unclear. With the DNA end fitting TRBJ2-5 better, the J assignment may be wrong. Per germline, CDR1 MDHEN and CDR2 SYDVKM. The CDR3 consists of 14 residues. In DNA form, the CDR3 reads TGTGCCAGCAGGTCACCAAGGCTTGTGGAGACCCAGTACTTC. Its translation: CASRSPRLVETQYF.

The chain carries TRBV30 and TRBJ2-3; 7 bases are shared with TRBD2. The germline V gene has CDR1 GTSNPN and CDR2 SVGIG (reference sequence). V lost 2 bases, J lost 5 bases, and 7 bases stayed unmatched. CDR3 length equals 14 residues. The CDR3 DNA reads TGTGCCTGGAGTCCCGGGACTACAAAAGATACGCAGTATTTT. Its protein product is CAWSPGTTKDTQYF.

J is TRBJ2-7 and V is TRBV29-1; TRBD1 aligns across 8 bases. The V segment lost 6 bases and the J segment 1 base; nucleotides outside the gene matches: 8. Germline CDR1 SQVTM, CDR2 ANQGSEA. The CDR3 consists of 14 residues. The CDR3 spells CSVSDRGPSYEQYF. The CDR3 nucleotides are TGCAGCGTCAGTGACAGGGGACCATCCTACGAGCAGTACTTC.

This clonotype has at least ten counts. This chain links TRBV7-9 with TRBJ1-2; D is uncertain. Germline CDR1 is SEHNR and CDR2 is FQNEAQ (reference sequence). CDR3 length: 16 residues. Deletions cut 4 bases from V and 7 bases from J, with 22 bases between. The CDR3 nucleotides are TGTGCCAGCAGCTCCGATTTTAGACAAAATTTGGCTGGCTACACCTTC. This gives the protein CASSSDFRQNLAGYTF.

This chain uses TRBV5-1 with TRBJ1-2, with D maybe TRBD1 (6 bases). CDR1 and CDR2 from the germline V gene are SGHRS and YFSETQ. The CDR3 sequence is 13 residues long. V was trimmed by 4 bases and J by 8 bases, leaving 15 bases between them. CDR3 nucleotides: TGCGCCAGCAGCCCGGCGGGGGCGCGAGGCTACACCTTC. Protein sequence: CASSPAGARGYTF. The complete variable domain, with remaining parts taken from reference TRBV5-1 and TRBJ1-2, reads KAGVTQTPRYLIKTRGQQVTLSCSPISGHRSVSWYQQTPGQGLQFLFEYFSETQRNKGNFPGRFSGRQFSNSRSEMNVSTLELGDSALYLCASSPAGARGYTFGSGTRLTVV.

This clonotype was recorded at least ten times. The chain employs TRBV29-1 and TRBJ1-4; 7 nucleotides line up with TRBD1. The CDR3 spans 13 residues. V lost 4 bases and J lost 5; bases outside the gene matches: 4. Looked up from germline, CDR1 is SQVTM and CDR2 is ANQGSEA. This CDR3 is CSVVETGNEKLFF. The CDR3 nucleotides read TGCAGCGTTGTTGAGACAGGGAATGAAAAACTGTTTTTT.

This CDR3 is CASSLSGQRTGNQPQHF. The CDR3 DNA reads TGTGCCAGCAGTTTATCGGGGCAAAGGACAGGCAATCAGCCCCAGCATTTT. The chain couples TRBV27 to TRBJ1-5; D possibly corresponds to TRBD1 (6 bases). This CDR3 has 17 residues. V was shortened by 0 bases and J by 2 bases, with 14 bases between the two germline ends. CDR1 is MNHEY and CDR2 is SMNVEV in the germline V gene (reference sequence).

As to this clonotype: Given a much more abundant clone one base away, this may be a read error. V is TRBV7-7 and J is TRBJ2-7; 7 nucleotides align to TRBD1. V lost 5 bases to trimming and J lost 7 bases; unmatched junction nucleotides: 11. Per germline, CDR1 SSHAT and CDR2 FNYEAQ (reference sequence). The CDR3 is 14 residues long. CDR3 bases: TGTGCCAGCAGCAAATACAGGGGTAACAATGAGCAGTACTTC. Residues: CASSKYRGNNEQYF. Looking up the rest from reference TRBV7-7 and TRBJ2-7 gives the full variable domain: GAGVSQSPRYKVTKRGQDVTLRCDPISSHATLYWYQQALGQGPEFLTYFNYEAQPDKSGLPSDRFSAERPEGSISTLTIQRTEQRDSAMYRCASSKYRGNNEQYFGPGTRLTVT.

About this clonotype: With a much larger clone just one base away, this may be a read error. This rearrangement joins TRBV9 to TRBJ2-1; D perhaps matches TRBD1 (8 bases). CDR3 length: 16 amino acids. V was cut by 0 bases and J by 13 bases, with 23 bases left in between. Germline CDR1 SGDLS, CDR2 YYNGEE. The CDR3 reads CASSVGGTGGGETQFF. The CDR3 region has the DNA TGTGCCAGCAGCGTAGGAGGTACAGGGGGGGGCGAGACCCAGTTCTTC.

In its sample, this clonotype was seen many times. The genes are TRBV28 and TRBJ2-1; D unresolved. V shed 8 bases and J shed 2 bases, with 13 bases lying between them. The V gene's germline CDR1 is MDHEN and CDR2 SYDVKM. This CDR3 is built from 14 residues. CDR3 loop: CASFTLPTYNEQFF. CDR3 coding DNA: TGTGCCAGCTTTACCCTTCCCACCTACAATGAGCAGTTCTTC.